This entry lists 28 T cell receptor beta chains sequenced from one sample in a study of blood T cells in healthy people across ages. PCR was performed a second time for roughly 7 to 12 cycles using a sample-barcoded 5' primer and a J-beta primer mix. TCRdb reprocessed the 5' RACE reads via MiXCR and lists one record per CDR3 protein. Of 910,000 or so distinct CDR3 sequences detected, roughly half appear once; the ten largest clones hold about a fifth. Sequenced material: blood. The receptor set was obtained from a woman aged 55-70 years in good health.

V gene TRBV4-2 combines with J gene TRBJ1-1; 9 bases line up with TRBD1. Per germline, CDR1 LGHNA and CDR2 YNFKEQ. The CDR3 covers 13 residues. Trimming removed 8 bases from V and 4 bases from J; junction bases left unmatched: 5. In DNA, the CDR3 is TGTGCCAGCCGTAAGGGACAGGGCACTGAAGCTTTCTTT. Its protein product is CASRKGQGTEAFF.

This clonotype was observed a few times. The chain employs TRBV5-1 and TRBJ2-3; 8 bases align to TRBD2. V was clipped by 4 bases and J by 4 bases; unmatched bases: 8. This CDR3 is 15 amino acids long. Germline V gene data show CDR1 as SGHRS and CDR2 as YFSETQ. The CDR3 nucleotides are TGCGCCAGCAGCCCGCTGACTAGCGCCCCAGATACGCAGTATTTT. It yields the protein CASSPLTSAPDTQYF.

The chain has TRBV6-2 or TRBV6-3 and TRBJ2-2; TRBD1 matches at 9 bases. Germline V gene sequence: CDR1 MNHEY, CDR2 SVGEGT. Trimming took 9 bases from V and 1 from J; bases not matched to a gene: 15. The CDR3 is made up of 18 amino acids. CDR3: CASRPGTGRPMNTGELFF. The CDR3 region has the DNA TGTGCCAGTCGACCCGGGACAGGGCGTCCTATGAACACCGGGGAGCTGTTTTTT.

The chain uses TRBV11-2 and TRBJ1-1, with unresolved D. The germline V and J ends were trimmed by 2 bases and 1 base, with 8 bases remaining between them. The CDR3 runs 14 residues. Germline V CDR1 and CDR2: SGHAT, FQNNGV. Here the CDR3 DNA reads TGTGCCAGCAGCTTACAGGCGCGGAACACTGAAGCTTTCTTT. This translates into CASSLQARNTEAFF.

The chain is built from TRBV20-1 and TRBJ1-2, with D perhaps matching TRBD1 (6 bases). The CDR3 contains 16 residues. CDR1 is DFQATT and CDR2 is SNEGSKA in the germline V gene (reference sequence). V lost 3 bases and J lost 10, with 27 bases in between. CDR3 residues: CSASTVGQPSVDDYTF. The CDR3 DNA reads TGCAGTGCTAGTACCGTCGGACAGCCTAGTGTTGACGACTACACCTTC.

The chain is built from TRBV29-1 and TRBJ1-3; D gene ambiguous. The CDR3 covers 13 residues. The V end was cut by 5 bases, the J end by 4 bases, with 12 bases between. Germline CDR1 SQVTM, CDR2 ANQGSEA. The CDR3 sequence: CSVYRDSGNTIYF. The CDR3 DNA sequence: TGCAGCGTTTATAGGGATTCCGGAAACACCATATATTTT.

In this sample, this clonotype turned up a few times. This rearrangement joins TRBV20-1 to TRBJ2-5, with 10 bases identical to TRBD2. The DNA matches TRBJ2-7 better at its end, which makes the J call doubtful. There are 17 residues in the CDR3. CDR1 is DFQATT and CDR2 is SNEGSKA in the germline V gene (reference sequence). Here the CDR3 DNA reads TGCAGTGCTAGAGGTGCTCCTAGCGGGAGTTTTCTTTACGAGCAGTACTTC. It translates to CSARGAPSGSFLYEQYF.

This chain links TRBV20-1 with TRBJ1-5, with TRBD1 as a possible D gene (6 bases). V was trimmed by 5 bases and J by 0 bases, leaving 14 bases between them. The CDR3 has 15 residues. In germline, CDR1 is DFQATT, CDR2 SNEGSKA (reference sequence). CDR3 coding DNA: TGCAGTGCTCCCCGGACAGAGAATAGCAATCAGCCCCAGCATTTT. Its translation is CSAPRTENSNQPQHF.

This chain uses TRBV6-1 with TRBJ2-7; D is possibly TRBD2 (6 bases). CDR1 MNHNS and CDR2 SASEGT come from the germline V gene. The CDR3 is 16 residues long. Trimming cost V 0 bases and J 7 bases, with 19 bases left between them. CDR3 amino acids: CASSEARGFSYNEQYF. CDR3 in DNA: TGTGCCAGCAGTGAAGCGCGGGGCTTTTCCTACAATGAGCAGTACTTC.

The rearrangement uses TRBV29-1 and TRBJ2-7, with D possibly being TRBD1 or TRBD2 (5 bases each). This CDR3 spans 13 amino acids. Trimming pared 7 bases from V and 7 bases from J, leaving 20 bases between. Per germline, CDR1 SQVTM and CDR2 ANQGSEA. CDR3 coding DNA: TGCAGCGCCTTGGGGGAAGGCTTACGAGAGCAGTACTTC. Its translation: CSALGEGLREQYF.

The V and J genes are TRBV20-1 and TRBJ2-5; D may be TRBD1 or TRBD2 (5 bases each). The CDR3 is 16 residues long. Germline V lookup: CDR1 DFQATT, CDR2 SNEGSKA (reference sequence). Between the trimmed V and J ends, which lost 3 bases and 1 base, there was a span of 18 bases. The CDR3 here is CSASPLPGPIQETQYF. CDR3 bases: TGCAGTGCTAGTCCCCTTCCGGGACCCATCCAAGAGACCCAGTACTTC.

This clonotype has more than one count but fewer than ten. V is TRBV12-3 or TRBV12-4 and J is TRBJ2-3, with 8 positions matching TRBD2. This CDR3 is 16 amino acids long. J lost 1 base, V lost 5 bases, and 8 bases had no gene match. The CDR3 region is CASSRLAGRGTDTQYF. The CDR3 DNA follows: TGTGCCAGCAGTCGTCTAGCCGGGAGGGGCACAGATACGCAGTATTTT.

The gene calls are TRBV6-2 or TRBV6-3 and TRBJ2-3; 8 nucleotides align to TRBD2. Trimming cost V 7 bases and J 4 bases; bases outside gene matches: 7. The length of the CDR3 is 14 residues. Germline CDR1 reads MNHEY; CDR2 reads SVGEGT. This CDR3 is CASMDSGTSDTQYF. The CDR3 bases are TGTGCCAGCATGGATAGCGGGACTTCAGATACGCAGTATTTT.

This clonotype occurred a few times. V gene TRBV7-2 combines with J gene TRBJ1-4, with 7 bases matching TRBD1. V gave up 2 bases and J gave up 10 bases; unmatched junction bases: 10. The CDR3 spans 15 residues. Germline lookup yields CDR1 SGHTA and CDR2 FQGNSA. CDR3 amino acids: CASSLRQGGSGKLFF. DNA of the CDR3: TGTGCCAGCAGCTTAAGACAGGGTGGATCCGGAAAACTGTTTTTT.

This sequence joins TRBV28 and TRBJ2-1, with no clear D. This CDR3 has 14 amino acids. V was cut by 5 bases and J by 4 bases, with 12 bases left in between. Germline V gene sequence: CDR1 MDHEN, CDR2 SYDVKM. In DNA, the CDR3 is TGTGCCAGCAGTCGAAGGGCGGTTTACAATGAGCAGTTCTTC. Translation gives CASSRRAVYNEQFF.

This rearrangement joins TRBV6-6 to TRBJ2-3, with TRBD2 as a possible D gene (5 bases). The germline CDR1 and CDR2 sequences are MNHNY and SVGAGI (reference sequence). Trimming left V 4 bases short and J 2 bases short, with 13 bases between. This CDR3 is built from 15 residues. The CDR3 protein is CASSWSERITDTQYF. The CDR3 bases are TGTGCCAGCAGTTGGAGTGAGCGGATCACAGATACGCAGTATTTT.

The chain recombines TRBV14 with TRBJ1-2; no definite D call. The V gene's germline CDR1 is SGHDN and CDR2 FVKESK. V gave up 1 base and J gave up 4 bases, with 13 bases separating them. The CDR3 length is 15 residues. In DNA, the CDR3 is TGTGCCAGCAGCCAAGTGGGAGGGCAGCTCTATGGCTACACCTTC. Protein: CASSQVGGQLYGYTF.

In this sample, this clonotype turned up a few times. V is TRBV10-3 and J is TRBJ2-7; no firm D call. The germline gives CDR1 ENHRY, CDR2 SYGVKD. The CDR3 has 11 amino acids. V dropped 6 bases and J dropped 5 bases, with 8 bases sitting between them. The DNA of the CDR3 is TGTGCCATCAGAAGCACGGACGAGCAGTACTTC. Protein sequence: CAIRSTDEQYF.

V usage is TRBV20-1 and J usage is TRBJ2-4; 10 bases are shared with TRBD2. The J call is doubtful: the DNA matches TRBJ2-7 better. Germline V gives CDR1 DFQATT, CDR2 SNEGSKA (reference sequence). This CDR3 has 14 amino acids. The CDR3, as DNA: TGCAGTGCCGACATACTAGCGGGAAAGTACGAGCAGTACTTC. Translating it yields CSADILAGKYEQYF.

This chain connects TRBV19 to TRBJ1-2; possibly TRBD1 for D (6 bases). The ends were cut back, 3 bases at V and 7 bases at J, with 21 bases in the middle. CDR1 is LNHDA, CDR2 SQIVND, per germline (reference sequence). The CDR3 has 16 residues. The chain's CDR3 is CASSMAQTSGAAGYTF. DNA of the CDR3: TGTGCCAGTAGTATGGCCCAGACTTCAGGGGCGGCTGGCTACACCTTC. Complete variable domain (other parts from reference TRBV19 and TRBJ1-2): DGGITQSPKYLFRKEGQNVTLSCEQNLNHDAMYWYRQDPGQGLRLIYYSQIVNDFQKGDIAEGYSVSREKKESFPLTVTSAQKNPTAFYLCASSMAQTSGAAGYTFGSGTRLTVV.

The J gene is TRBJ2-1, the V gene TRBV29-1; D unclear. Germline CDR1 and CDR2: SQVTM and ANQGSEA. V lost 2 bases to trimming and J lost 0 bases, with 11 bases between them. The CDR3 is made up of 15 amino acids. CDR3 sequence: CSVERFGSSYNEQFF. CDR3 coding DNA: TGCAGCGTTGAACGCTTTGGCAGCTCCTACAATGAGCAGTTCTTC.

V is TRBV28 and J is TRBJ2-7, with D perhaps assigned TRBD1 or TRBD2 (5 bases each). Germline loops: CDR1 MDHEN, CDR2 SYDVKM. The CDR3 totals 15 residues. V was pared by 8 bases and J by 2 bases, with 19 bases between. CDR3 region: CASSYVGTATYEQYF. CDR3 DNA: TGTGCCAGCTCTTATGTGGGGACCGCTACCTACGAGCAGTACTTC.

The J gene is TRBJ2-5, the V gene TRBV7-2, with D possibly being TRBD1 (6 bases). The V end was cut by 4 bases, the J end by 5 bases, with 11 bases between. Germline CDR1 is SGHTA and CDR2 is FQGNSA. The CDR3 is 13 residues long. CDR3 protein: CASSWDTGETQYF. The CDR3 nucleotides are TGTGCCAGCAGCTGGGACACGGGGGAGACCCAGTACTTC.

There are a few counts of this clonotype. This chain links TRBV7-2 with TRBJ1-2, with a possible D match to TRBD1 (6 bases). This CDR3 region has 13 residues. V was trimmed by 5 bases and J by 5 bases, leaving 12 bases between them. Germline V gene data show CDR1 as SGHTA and CDR2 as FQGNSA. Here the CDR3 reads CASSAQGRYGYTF. For the CDR3, the DNA is TGTGCCAGCAGCGCACAGGGTCGGTATGGCTACACCTTC.

The V and J genes are TRBV3-1 and TRBJ2-7; D gene ambiguous. Trimming shortened V by 3 bases and J by 0 bases, and 9 bases separated the two germline ends. This CDR3 is built from 14 residues. The V gene's germline CDR1 is LGHDT and CDR2 YNNKEL (reference sequence). As DNA, the CDR3 is TGTGCCAGCAGCCAGACCCTAAGCTCCTACGAGCAGTACTTC. Protein sequence: CASSQTLSSYEQYF.

This clonotype was recorded a few times. This sequence joins TRBV5-5 and TRBJ1-2; a possible D gene is TRBD1 (5 bases). The germline V gene encodes CDR1 SGHKS and CDR2 YYEKEE (reference sequence). CDR3 length equals 13 residues. V lost 2 bases, J lost 4 bases, and 9 bases lay in between. The CDR3, as DNA: TGTGCCAGCAGCTTTGAGGGGACCTATGGCTACACCTTC. This codes for CASSFEGTYGYTF. Full variable domain (rest looked up from reference TRBV5-5 and TRBJ1-2): DAGVTQSPTHLIKTRGQQVTLRCSPISGHKSVSWYQQVLGQGPQFIFQYYEKEERGRGNFPDRFSARQFPNYSSELNVNALLLGDSALYLCASSFEGTYGYTFGSGTRLTVV.

The rearrangement links TRBV29-1 to TRBJ2-5; 10 bases are shared with TRBD1. With V trimmed by 6 bases and J by 5 bases, 3 bases remained unmatched. The CDR3 totals 12 residues. Germline V gene sequence: CDR1 SQVTM, CDR2 ANQGSEA. The CDR3 DNA sequence: TGCAGCGTCGGACAGGGGGTCGAGACCCAGTACTTC. It specifies CSVGQGVETQYF.

The chain employs TRBV20-1 and TRBJ2-3; D uncertain. Looked up from germline, CDR1 is DFQATT and CDR2 is SNEGSKA (reference sequence). With 3 bases removed from V and 2 bases from J, the gap between germline ends came to 6 bases. This CDR3 contains 12 residues. This chain's CDR3 is CSASWTTDTQYF. DNA for the CDR3: TGCAGTGCTAGTTGGACCACAGATACGCAGTATTTT.